This T cell receptor (beta chain) emerged from a study of blood T cell repertoires in COVID-19. On the study more broadly: COVID-19 samples collected from the United States, Italy and Spain covered acute and convalescent phases. PBMCs, B-cell-depleted T cells, or T cells provided the cDNA or gDNA that made up the material.

In the original analysis: Estimates of nucleated cell counts were drawn from the amplification of reference gene primers. Repertoires were generated with immunoSEQ multiplex PCR, while TCRdb's copy carries only in-frame clones and drops some. V and J calls plus clone size are reproduced from that table; the DNA served to infer D and trimming. The sample includes a few hundred thousand clones, about 79% of them seen just once. V trimming: 4 bases; J trimming: 6 bases; junction bases outside the gene matches: 6. Germline V gene lookup returns CDR1 KGHSH and CDR2 LQKENI. The CDR3 extends over 14 amino acids.

This sequence joins TRBV18 and TRBJ2-1; 7 bases agree with TRBD1. The TCR sequence derives from a man aged 45-65 years with active or convalescent COVID-19. The material sequenced was peripheral blood. Here the CDR3 reads CASSRGDRPNEQFF. DNA of the CDR3: TGTGCCAGCTCACGAGGGGACAGACCCAATGAGCAGTTCTTC.